This note documents a single T cell receptor beta chain sequence. No antigen is known for it. The sample comes from a study of cytomegalovirus exposure and HLA in healthy donors. Whole-study context: Assignment to the Caucasian-associated ancestry cluster applied to approximately 80% of the approximately 380 genotyped donors.

The CDR3 spans 15 residues. The germline CDR1 and CDR2 sequences are MDHEN and SYDVKM. Trimming shortened V by 5 bases and J by 2 bases, and 10 bases separated the two germline ends. 13 Jbeta primers and 60 Vbeta primers were used for the PCR. The table came from immunoSEQ multiplex PCR; TCRdb's copy has only in-frame clones and leaves some out. Found here are some 150,000 clones, approximately 82% of them singletons; the top ten hold roughly 1.4%. It was healthy bone marrow donors who served as donors. Study-wide points: In a later analysis, TCR beta V- and J-gene trimming showed a link to a missense DCLRE1C variant.

The sample taken for sequencing was PBMCs. The origin of this receptor is a middle-aged man in good health and CMV-seronegative. The rearrangement links TRBV28 to TRBJ2-6; TRBD1 might be the D (6 bases). The CDR3 here is CASSPTGTGANVLTF. The CDR3 DNA reads TGTGCCAGCAGTCCCACAGGGACTGGGGCCAACGTCCTGACTTTC.